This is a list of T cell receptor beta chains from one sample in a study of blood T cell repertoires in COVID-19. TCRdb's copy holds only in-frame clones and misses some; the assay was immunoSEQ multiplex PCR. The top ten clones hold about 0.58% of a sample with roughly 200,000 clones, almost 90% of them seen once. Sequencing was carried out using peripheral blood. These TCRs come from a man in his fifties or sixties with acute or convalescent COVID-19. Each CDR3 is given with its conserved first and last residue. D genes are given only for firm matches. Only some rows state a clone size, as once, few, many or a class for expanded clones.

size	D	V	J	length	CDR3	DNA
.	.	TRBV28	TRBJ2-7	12	CASSLQGYEQYF	TGTGCCAGCAGTTTACAGGGTTACGAGCAGTACTTC
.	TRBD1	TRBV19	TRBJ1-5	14	CASSGTGGNQPQHF	TGTGCCAGTAGTGGGACAGGTGGCAATCAGCCCCAGCATTTT
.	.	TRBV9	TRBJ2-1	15	CASSVLPAQVNEQFF	TGTGCCAGCAGCGTACTCCCAGCACAGGTCAATGAGCAGTTCTTC
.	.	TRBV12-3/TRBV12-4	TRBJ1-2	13	CASSFRTDYGYTF	TGTGCCAGCAGTTTTAGGACTGACTATGGCTACACCTTC
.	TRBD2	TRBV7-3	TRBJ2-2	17	CASSPKLAGANTGELFF	TGTGCCAGCAGCCCGAAACTAGCGGGAGCTAACACCGGGGAGCTGTTTTTT
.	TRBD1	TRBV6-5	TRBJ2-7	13	CASRGQGLDEQYF	TGTGCCAGCAGGGGACAGGGGTTGGACGAGCAGTACTTC
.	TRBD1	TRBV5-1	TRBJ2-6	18	CASSLGQGPGVGANVLTF	TGCGCCAGCAGCTTGGGACAGGGTCCAGGGGTAGGGGCCAACGTCCTGACTTTC
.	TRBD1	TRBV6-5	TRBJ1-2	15	CASRTPGTGPHGYTF	TGTGCCAGCAGAACCCCCGGGACAGGGCCTCATGGCTACACCTTC
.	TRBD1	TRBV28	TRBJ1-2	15	CASCPGGGLNYGYTF	TGTGCCAGCTGCCCGGGAGGGGGCCTTAACTATGGCTACACCTTC
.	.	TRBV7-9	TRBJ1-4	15	CASSSRQSTNEKLFF	TGTGCCAGCAGCTCTAGACAGTCAACTAATGAAAAACTGTTTTTT
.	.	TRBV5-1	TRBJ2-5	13	CASSGANQETQYF	TGCGCCAGCAGCGGGGCGAACCAAGAGACCCAGTACTTC
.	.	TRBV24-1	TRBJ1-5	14	CATSDLGLDQPQHF	TGTGCCACCAGTGATTTAGGACTTGATCAGCCCCAGCATTTT
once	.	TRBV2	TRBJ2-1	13	CASRMSAYNEQFF	TGTGCCAGCCGTATGTCCGCCTACAATGAGCAGTTCTTC
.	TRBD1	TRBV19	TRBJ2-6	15	CASTRDSSGANVLTF	TGTGCCAGTACCAGGGACAGTTCCGGGGCCAACGTCCTGACTTTC
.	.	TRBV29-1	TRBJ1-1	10	CSARLTEAFF	TGCAGCGCCAGACTTACTGAAGCTTTCTTT
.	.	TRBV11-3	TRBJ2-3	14	CASRWGEGTDTQYF	TGTGCCAGCAGGTGGGGGGAAGGCACAGATACGCAGTATTTT
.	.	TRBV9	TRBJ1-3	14	CASSSGASGNTIYF	TGTGCCAGCAGCAGCGGAGCCTCTGGAAACACCATATATTTT